This T cell receptor beta chain was obtained from a study of T cell responses to AZD1222 COVID-19 vaccine. Overall study: The study pooled second doses at about 4 or about 12 weeks.

The V gene's germline CDR1 is SGHVS and CDR2 FQNEAQ. V lost 4 bases and J 6 bases, leaving 13 bases between the germline ends. This CDR3 has 14 amino acids. Sequencing used immunoSEQ multiplex PCR; TCRdb keeps in-frame clones, though not all of them. The sample lists about 190,000 clones, approximately 94% occurring once. The sample consisted of peripheral blood, taken on day 0 of AZD1222 vaccination. The chain carries TRBV7-8 and TRBJ1-5; possible D gene TRBD1, 5 bases. The receptor was derived from an adult in good health. CDR3 in DNA: TGTGCCAGCAGCTCCAGGGTTCCAGGTCAGCCCCAGCATTTT. This translates into CASSSRVPGQPQHF.